This entry is about one T cell receptor beta chain. This clone was picked up one time. The antigen it recognizes is unknown. No much larger clonotype is one base removed from it; base qualities were not supplied. This sample was included in a study of cytomegalovirus exposure and HLA in healthy donors (dated by TCRdb to 2015 to 2018). For the wider study: In an earlier analysis of under 600 of the donors, 276 Gb of sequence data and 117 million unique TCR beta sequences from 180 million or so T cells were reported. An early release covering just under 650 HLA-typed donors comprised about 290 gigabases of sequencing data and tens of millions of unique TCR sequences. Of the roughly 430 genotyped donors, about 84% fell in the genetic ancestry cluster associated with self-reported Caucasian donors. The study was designed to test whether signatures of past pathogen exposure could be identified by cataloging public T cell receptors. Using immunosequencing, the study profiled T cell repertoires from 666 subjects and related those repertoires to cytomegalovirus serostatus. Besides the first cohort of around 670 subjects, a separate validation cohort made up of over 95 different subjects was used. The study combined high-throughput TCR immunosequencing, statistical association of individual TCRs with disease status, and machine learning to predict cytomegalovirus infection status. To study patterns of TCR occurrence, a later analysis re-analyzed previously published TCR beta repertoires from several hundred donors and added high-resolution HLA genotyping. The later analysis used no new phenotypic data to find candidate immune exposures, relying instead on TCR beta sequences and their occurrence across donors. In an earlier analysis of more than 550 of the donors, high-throughput TCR beta sequencing was used to judge whether each TCR beta V gene segment behaved as functional or pseudogenic. Donor age, sex, ethnicity and CMV serostatus were collected together with the repertoire data. Genome-wide SNP genotypes for about 65% of the 666 donors were used in a later genetic analysis, which treated that subset as a discovery cohort. Every discovery cohort repertoire had been produced on one sequencing platform. HLA typing covered class I and class II loci at four-digit resolution. The number of donors typed differed by locus, with 629-630 for A, B, C, DRB1 and DQB1, roughly 520 for DQA1, about 610 for DPA1, and about 450 for DPB1. Four to six DR-DQ haplotypes were handled as single units for association and clustering, since linkage in the cohort was strong. Among around 400 genotyped donors of the cohort, an average of about 220,000 unique TCR beta nucleotide sequences was sequenced per donor, of which about 20% were non-productive.

The library came from the immunoSEQ multiplex PCR assay. For the multiplex PCR, a mixture combining 60 forward primers for TCR Vbeta segments and 13 reverse primers for TCR Jbeta segments was used. Amplification of the CDR3 region of rearranged TCR beta genes was performed with a multiplex PCR assay on genomic DNA. The Illumina HiSeq System was used to sequence the amplified TCR beta libraries as 87-base-pair reads. Turning to the authors' computational methods: A later analysis counted about 76 million unique TCR beta chains across the 550 to 800 repertoires, and 9.5 million to 11 million of these chains were shared by at least two donors. Raw reads were error-corrected and collapsed into unique sequences by a nearest-neighbor algorithm in which closely related sequences were merged to remove PCR and sequencing errors. CDR3 sequences were aligned to IMGT reference sequences to assign V, D and J gene segments. For a sequence to be retained, at least a six-nucleotide match to both a V gene segment and a J gene segment was required. Rearrangements were classified as productive when the CDR3 lacked stop codons and remained in frame with V and J, and all other rearrangements were classified as non-productive. CDR3 was defined by IMGT convention, running from the second conserved V-encoded cysteine to the conserved J-encoded phenylalanine. The earlier analysis of 587 of the donors excluded sequences that lacked an unambiguous match to a single V gene segment. In an earlier analysis of several hundred of the donors, V segments were called functional above 56.7% productive rearrangements and were called segregating when the between-donor standard deviation exceeded 5%. A statistical classification framework was built to diagnose cytomegalovirus status from the catalog of TCR beta chain sequences. In a later analysis, V and J genes were assigned by comparing TCR nucleotide sequences against IMGT/GENE-DB human TR gene sequences. In a later analysis, CDR3 sequences and most-parsimonious VDJ recombination scenarios were assigned using the TCRdist pipeline. In a later analysis, every TCR beta chain was defined by the combination of its CDR3 amino acid sequence and its V-gene family, and reads without a unique V-gene family were dropped. As a way to deal with suspected cross-contamination and a sequencing artifact, a later analysis dropped approximately 570 nucleotide sequences that were highly shared and had low generation probability. For each public chain, a later analysis derived a clonal expansion index from normalized ranks of inferred template counts within each repertoire. A later analysis computed generation probabilities with a VDJ recombination model fitted to out-of-frame rearrangements, and checked the results against IGoR. In a later analysis, TCR-TCR, TCR-HLA and TCR-CMV co-occurrence was scored with hypergeometric tests, and a repertoire-size bias correction was applied to TCR pairs. To estimate false discovery rates, a later analysis permuted the HLA or CMV assignments 20 times. In a later analysis, co-occurring TCRs were grouped using DBSCAN, and TCRdist sequence similarity was added for clustering within HLA-allele-positive subsets. For co-occurrence clustering, repertoires with fewer than 30,000 or more than 120,000 public chains were excluded, along with four or five repertoires with anomalous nucleotide sharing. Imported from immuneACCESS, the table was reduced by TCRdb to in-frame sequences with V and J called. These copies leave out some clones; in studies compared against another copy, an unresolved V gene accounts for under half, and the cause of the remainder is not known. That table gives V, J and clone size, and the DNA gave D and trimming. The sample table lists some 120,000 clones, less than 90% of them with a count of one. The ten biggest clones cover around 18% of the sample.

The cohort was made up of 666 healthy bone marrow donors. At the time of sampling, every cohort member was nominally healthy, though immune exposures that went unrecorded were likely present. The donor tested CMV seropositive, placing the donor among the 310 or so seropositive members of the cohort. Every donor gave a peripheral blood sample, and the peripheral blood mononuclear cells from that sample were used for TCR beta sequencing. The Qiagen DNeasy Blood Extraction Kit was used to extract genomic DNA from the blood cell samples. The V and J ends are trimmed by 11 bases and 3 bases, leaving 16 bases between them. Measured from the cysteine to the phenylalanine, the CDR3 is 13 residues long. This entry keeps only the CDR3 DNA: 39 bases, framed from base 1. Per the germline V gene, SGHDN is the CDR1 and FVKESK is the CDR2. Overall study results and their limits: Assigning TCR associations to individual alleles was difficult when HLA alleles, especially DR and DQ, strongly co-occurred. Specific HLA alleles were associated with over 15,000 TCR beta sequences at a false discovery rate of 0.05 in a later analysis. A later analysis reported that several top co-occurrence clusters appeared linked to parvovirus B19, influenza, CMV and Epstein-Barr virus. Because HLA typing was unavailable for some donors at each locus, only the typed subset was used in association tests. In an earlier analysis of some 550 of the donors, most TCR beta V segments were observed in productive rearrangements about 90% or about 30% of the time, broadly matching IMGT annotations. According to a later analysis, most CMV-associated TCR beta chains appeared to be HLA-restricted, and the HLA associations seemed to be driven largely by CMV exposure. It was suggested by the authors that the approach could potentially be generalized to other disease states and immunological phenotypes. Most TCR sequences were observed very rarely across donors, whereas some public TCRs were present in many individuals. Compared with the roughly 720-donor mean, donors in an Asian-associated ancestry cluster had fewer N-insertions in productive TCRs, according to a later genetic analysis. Linkage disequilibrium might explain the correlated functional status among segregating V segments, but an unknown experimental factor could not be excluded. The 87-base-pair reads could not distinguish some IMGT-functional V segments, including TRBV6-2 and TRBV6-3, so those segments were excluded. Compared with equally common non-associated chains, HLA-associated TCR beta chains in a later analysis were more clonally expanded and had lower generation probabilities. In this cohort, only TCR beta chains were sequenced, and detectable features were limited by the absence of alpha or paired-chain data. For the cohort, immune exposure information was limited to CMV serostatus. In vitro tests confirmed that a few of the cytomegalovirus-associated TCR beta chains recognize cytomegalovirus antigens. A further reported finding was that TCR beta sequences accurately predicted the HLA-A and HLA-B alleles for most subjects in the first cohort. In a later genetic analysis, a missense DCLRE1C variant was associated with V-gene and J-gene trimming of TCR beta chains, and the association was replicated in an independent cohort. The presence/absence analyses assumed that sequencing depth was roughly uniform across donors, and that assumption may not be true. Because counts were too low, about 17 rarely observed V segments, including chromosome 9 orphons, were excluded from the earlier analysis of fewer than 650 of the donors. A cluster of highly shared sequence variants was judged likely to represent a technical artifact of the sequencing pipeline. Cytomegalovirus status was reported to be diagnosed by the classifier with high specificity and sensitivity in both the original and validation cohorts. The study listed 150 to 200 TCR beta chains as associated with cytomegalovirus. According to a later analysis, TCR association rates differed among HLA loci, with DRB1 alleles showing the most associated TCRs and HLA-C alleles showing the fewest.

Rearrangement joined TRBV14 to TRBJ2-5; the D gene assignment is ambiguous. The sequenced material came from PBMCs. This clonotype originated in a man between 18 and 35 years old in good health and CMV-seropositive. Here is the DNA: TGTGCCGCACCCGTGAGGAGCGAAGAGACCCAGTACTTC. Translation gives CAAPVRSEETQYF.